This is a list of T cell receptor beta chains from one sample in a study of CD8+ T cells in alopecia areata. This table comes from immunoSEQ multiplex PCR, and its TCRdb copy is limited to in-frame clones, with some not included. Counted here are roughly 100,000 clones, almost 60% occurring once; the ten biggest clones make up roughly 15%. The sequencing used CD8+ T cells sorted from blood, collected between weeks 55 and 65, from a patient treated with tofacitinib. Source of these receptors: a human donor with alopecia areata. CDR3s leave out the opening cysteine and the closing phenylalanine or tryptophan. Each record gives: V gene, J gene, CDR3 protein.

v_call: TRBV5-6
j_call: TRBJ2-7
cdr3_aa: ASSLARTGLNYEQY

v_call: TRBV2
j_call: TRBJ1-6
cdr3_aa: ASRGGSYNSPLH

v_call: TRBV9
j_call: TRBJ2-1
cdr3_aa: ASSASGGPYNEQF

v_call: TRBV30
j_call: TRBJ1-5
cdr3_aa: AWSGGYSNQPQH

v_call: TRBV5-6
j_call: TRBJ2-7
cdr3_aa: ASSLAGELSYEQY

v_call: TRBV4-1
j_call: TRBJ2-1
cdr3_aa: ASSHRLAGGRWRNEQF

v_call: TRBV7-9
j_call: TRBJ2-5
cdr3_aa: ASSLQETQY

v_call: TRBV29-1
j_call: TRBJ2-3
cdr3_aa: SPVGGDTDTQY

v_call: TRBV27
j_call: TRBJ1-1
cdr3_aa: ASSRKQVNTEAF

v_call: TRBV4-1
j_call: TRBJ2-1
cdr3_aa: ASSQRVYNEQF

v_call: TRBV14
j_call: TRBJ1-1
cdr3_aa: ASSQGAGNTEAF

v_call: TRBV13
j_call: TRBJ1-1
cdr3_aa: ASSSRRRGTEAF

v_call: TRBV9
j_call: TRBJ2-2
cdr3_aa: ASSVGGSGELF

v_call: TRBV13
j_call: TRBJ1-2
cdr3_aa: ASRYEHGPRAYGYT

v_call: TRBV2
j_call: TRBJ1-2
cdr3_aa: ASIDTYYGYT

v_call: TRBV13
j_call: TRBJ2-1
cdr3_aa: ASSPGTGYEQF

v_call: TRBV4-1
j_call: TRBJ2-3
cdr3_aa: ASSQVTSGGGWTQDTQY

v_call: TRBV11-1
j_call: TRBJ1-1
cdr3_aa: ASSLDKVEAF

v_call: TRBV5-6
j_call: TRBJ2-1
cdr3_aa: ASSLSPPEQF

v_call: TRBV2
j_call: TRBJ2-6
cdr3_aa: ASSALVEGEASGANVLT

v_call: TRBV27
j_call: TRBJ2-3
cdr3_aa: ASSFSGAPTDTQY

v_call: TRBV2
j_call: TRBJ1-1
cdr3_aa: ASSPSRGP

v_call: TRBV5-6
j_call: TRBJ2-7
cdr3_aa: ASSLTGSSYEQY

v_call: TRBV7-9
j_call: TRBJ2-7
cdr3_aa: ASSFGSSYEQY

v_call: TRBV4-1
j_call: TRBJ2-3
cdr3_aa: ASSQDRGAGPTDTQY

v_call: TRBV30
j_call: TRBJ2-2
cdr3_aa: AWSATGEVAGELF

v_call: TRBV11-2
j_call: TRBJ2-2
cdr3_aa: ASSRPDSTGELF

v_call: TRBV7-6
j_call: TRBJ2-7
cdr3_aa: ASSSGPTWVEQY

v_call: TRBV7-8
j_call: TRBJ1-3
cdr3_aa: ASSLASTGSTIY

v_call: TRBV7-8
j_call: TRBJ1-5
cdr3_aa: ASSSTGLAWPQH

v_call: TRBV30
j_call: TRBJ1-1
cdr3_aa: AWSVLKNTEAF

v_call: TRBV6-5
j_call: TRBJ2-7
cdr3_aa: ASSYEQGQFYEQY

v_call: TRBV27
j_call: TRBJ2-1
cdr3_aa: ATQLAAYYNEQF

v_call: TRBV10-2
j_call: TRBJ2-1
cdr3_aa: ASSAGTVVSNEQF

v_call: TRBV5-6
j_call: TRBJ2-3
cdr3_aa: ASSFLLAGGTDTQY

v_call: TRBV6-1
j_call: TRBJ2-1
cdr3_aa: ASSEAIPTVGFYEQF

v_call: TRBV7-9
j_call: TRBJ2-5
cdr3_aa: ASSFILQETQY

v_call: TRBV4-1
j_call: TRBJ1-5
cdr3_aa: ASSQGGAVDQPQH

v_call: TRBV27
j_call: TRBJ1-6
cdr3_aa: ASSAGRINSPLH

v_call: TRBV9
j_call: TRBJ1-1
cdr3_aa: ASSVVRSAEAF

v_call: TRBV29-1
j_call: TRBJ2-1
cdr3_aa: SVELSGTGDYNEQF

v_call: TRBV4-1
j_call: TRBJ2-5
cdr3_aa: ASSQAPGWGAHGEWETQY

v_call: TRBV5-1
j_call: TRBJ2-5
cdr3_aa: ASSDRDRVQETQY

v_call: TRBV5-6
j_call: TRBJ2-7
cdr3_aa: ASSVGLAGALEQY

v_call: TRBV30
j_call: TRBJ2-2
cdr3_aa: ARQGGTFTGELF

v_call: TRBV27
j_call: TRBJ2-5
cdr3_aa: ASSLRGRDQETQY

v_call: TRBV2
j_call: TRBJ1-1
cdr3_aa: ASSESHTEAF

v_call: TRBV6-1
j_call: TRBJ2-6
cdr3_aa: ASSGADRLSGANVLT

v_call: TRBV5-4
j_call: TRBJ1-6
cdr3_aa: ASSGGSMEGRNSPLH

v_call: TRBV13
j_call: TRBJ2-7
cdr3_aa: ASSLGQVSYEQY

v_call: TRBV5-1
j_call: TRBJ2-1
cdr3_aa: ATSGQNYNEQF

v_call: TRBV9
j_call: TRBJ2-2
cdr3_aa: ASSPWTGELF

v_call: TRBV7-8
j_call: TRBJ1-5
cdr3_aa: ASSHAGSYSNQPQH